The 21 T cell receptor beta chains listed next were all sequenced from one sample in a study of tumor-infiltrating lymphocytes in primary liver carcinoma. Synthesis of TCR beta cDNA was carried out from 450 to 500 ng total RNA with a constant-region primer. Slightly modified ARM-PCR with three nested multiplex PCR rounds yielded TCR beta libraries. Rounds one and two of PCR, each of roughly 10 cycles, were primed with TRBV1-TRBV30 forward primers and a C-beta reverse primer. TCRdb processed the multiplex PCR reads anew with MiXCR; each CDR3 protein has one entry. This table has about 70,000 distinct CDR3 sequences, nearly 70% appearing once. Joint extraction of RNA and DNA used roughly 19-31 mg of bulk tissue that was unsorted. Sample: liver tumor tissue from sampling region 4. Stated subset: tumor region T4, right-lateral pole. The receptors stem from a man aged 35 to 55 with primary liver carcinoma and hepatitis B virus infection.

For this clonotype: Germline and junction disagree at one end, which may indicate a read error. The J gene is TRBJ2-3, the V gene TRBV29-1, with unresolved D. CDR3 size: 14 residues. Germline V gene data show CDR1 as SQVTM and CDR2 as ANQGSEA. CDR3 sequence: CSVLLPGVVDTEYF. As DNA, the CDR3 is TGCAGCGTTCTTCTTCCGGGTGTGGTAGATACGGAGTATTTT.

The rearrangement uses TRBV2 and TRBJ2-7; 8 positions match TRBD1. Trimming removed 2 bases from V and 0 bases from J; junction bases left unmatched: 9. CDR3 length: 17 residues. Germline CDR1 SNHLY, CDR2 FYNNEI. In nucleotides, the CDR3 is TGTGCCAGCAGTGAATATGACAGGGGTAAGGTCTCCTACGAGCAGTACTTC. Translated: CASSEYDRGKVSYEQYF.

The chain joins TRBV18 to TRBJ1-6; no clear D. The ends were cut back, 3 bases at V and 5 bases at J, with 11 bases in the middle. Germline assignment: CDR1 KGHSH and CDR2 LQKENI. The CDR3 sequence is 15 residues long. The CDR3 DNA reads TGTGCCAGCTCACCGCGGGCAGCGGATAATTCACCCCTCCACTTT. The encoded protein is CASSPRAADNSPLHF. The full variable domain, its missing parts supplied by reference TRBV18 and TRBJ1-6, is NAGVMQNPRHLVRRRGQEARLRCSPMKGHSHVYWYRQLPEEGLKFMVYLQKENIIDESGMPKERFSAEFPKEGPSILRIQQVVRGDSAAYFCASSPRAADNSPLHFGNGTRLTVT.

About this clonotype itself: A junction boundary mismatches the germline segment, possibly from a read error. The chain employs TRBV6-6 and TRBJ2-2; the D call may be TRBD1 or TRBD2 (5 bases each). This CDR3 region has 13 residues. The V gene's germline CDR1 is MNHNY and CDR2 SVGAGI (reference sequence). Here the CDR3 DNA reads TGTGCCGGCAGTTACCCGAGGGGCGGGGAGCTGTTTTTT. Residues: CAGSYPRGGELFF.

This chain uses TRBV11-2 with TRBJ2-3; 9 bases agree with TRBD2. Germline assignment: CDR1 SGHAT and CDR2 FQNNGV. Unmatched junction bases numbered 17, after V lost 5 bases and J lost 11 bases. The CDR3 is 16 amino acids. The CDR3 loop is CASSPPTSGTTVMQYF. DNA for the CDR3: TGTGCCAGCAGCCCCCCGACTAGCGGCACCACAGTTATGCAGTATTTT.

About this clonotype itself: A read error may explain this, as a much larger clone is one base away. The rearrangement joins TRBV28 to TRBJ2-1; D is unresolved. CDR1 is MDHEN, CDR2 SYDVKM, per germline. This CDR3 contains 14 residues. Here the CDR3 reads CASSPWGSYSEQFF. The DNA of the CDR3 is TGTGCCAGCAGTCCATGGGGATCCTACAGTGAGCAGTTCTTC. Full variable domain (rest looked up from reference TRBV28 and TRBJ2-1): DVKVTQSSRYLVKRTGEKVFLECVQDMDHENMFWYRQDPGLGLRLIYFSYDVKMKEKGDIPEGYSVSREKKERFSLILESASTNQTSMYLCASSPWGSYSEQFFGPGTRLTVL.

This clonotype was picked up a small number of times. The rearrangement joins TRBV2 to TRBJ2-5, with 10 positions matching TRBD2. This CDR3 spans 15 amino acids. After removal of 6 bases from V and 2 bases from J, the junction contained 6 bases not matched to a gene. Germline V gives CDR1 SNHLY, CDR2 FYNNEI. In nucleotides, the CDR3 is TGTGCCAGCAGAGTATCTAGCGGGGGACAAGAGACCCAGTACTTC. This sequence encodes CASRVSSGGQETQYF.

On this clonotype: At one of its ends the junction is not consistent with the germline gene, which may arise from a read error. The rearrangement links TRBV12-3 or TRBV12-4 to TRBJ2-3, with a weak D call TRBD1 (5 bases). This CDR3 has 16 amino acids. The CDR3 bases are TGTGCTAGCAGTTCTCCCGGACACGCTAGCACAGATACGCAGTATTTT. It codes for CASSSPGHASTDTQYF.

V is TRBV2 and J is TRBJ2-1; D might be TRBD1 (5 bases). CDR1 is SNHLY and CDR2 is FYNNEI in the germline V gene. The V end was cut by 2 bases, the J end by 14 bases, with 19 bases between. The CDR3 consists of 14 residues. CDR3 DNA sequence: TGTGCCAGCAGTGAATCTGAAACAGGTGGTATTAAGTTCTTC. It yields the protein CASSESETGGIKFF. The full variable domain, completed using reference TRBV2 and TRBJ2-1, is EPEVTQTPSHQVTQMGQEVILRCVPISNHLYFYWYRQILGQKVEFLVSFYNNEISEKSEIFDDQFSVERPDGSNFTLKIRSTKLEDSAMYFCASSESETGGIKFFGPGTRLTVL.

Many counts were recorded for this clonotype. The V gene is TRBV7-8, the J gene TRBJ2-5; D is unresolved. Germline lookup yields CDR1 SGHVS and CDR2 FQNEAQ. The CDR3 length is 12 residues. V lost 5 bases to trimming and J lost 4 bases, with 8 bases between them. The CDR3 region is CASSPLLETQYF. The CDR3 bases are TGTGCCAGCAGCCCCTTGCTAGAGACCCAGTACTTC.

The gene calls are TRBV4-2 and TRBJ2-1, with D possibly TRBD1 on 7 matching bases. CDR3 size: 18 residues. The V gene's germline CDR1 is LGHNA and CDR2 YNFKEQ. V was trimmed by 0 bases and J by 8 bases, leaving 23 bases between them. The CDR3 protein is CASSQDRISDRRGYEQFF. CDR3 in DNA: TGTGCCAGCAGCCAAGACAGGATATCGGACAGGAGGGGATATGAGCAGTTCTTC.

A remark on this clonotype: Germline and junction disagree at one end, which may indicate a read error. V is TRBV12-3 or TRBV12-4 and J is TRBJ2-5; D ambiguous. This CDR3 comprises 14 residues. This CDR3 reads CANSAPVTQETQYF. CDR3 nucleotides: TGTGCCAACAGTGCCCCAGTCACACAAGAGACACAGTACTTC.

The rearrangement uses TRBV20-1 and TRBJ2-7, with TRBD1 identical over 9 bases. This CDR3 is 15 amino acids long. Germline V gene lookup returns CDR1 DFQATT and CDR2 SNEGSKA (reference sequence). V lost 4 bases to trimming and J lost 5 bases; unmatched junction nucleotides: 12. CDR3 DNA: TGCAGTGCTAAAACCGGGACAGGGCGTTTCGACGAGCAGTACTTC. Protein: CSAKTGTGRFDEQYF.

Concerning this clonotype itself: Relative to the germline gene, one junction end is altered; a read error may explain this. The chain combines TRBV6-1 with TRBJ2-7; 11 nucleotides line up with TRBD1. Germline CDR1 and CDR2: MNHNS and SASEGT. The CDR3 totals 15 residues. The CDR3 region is CDSSPDRTGGNEQYF. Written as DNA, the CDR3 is TGTGACAGCAGTCCCGACAGGACAGGGGGCAACGAGCAGTACTTC.

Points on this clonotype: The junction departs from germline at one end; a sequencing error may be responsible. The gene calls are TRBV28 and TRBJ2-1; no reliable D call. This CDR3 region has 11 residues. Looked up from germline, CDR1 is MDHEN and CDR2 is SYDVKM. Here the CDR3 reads CTSSVYNVQFF. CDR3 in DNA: TGTACCAGCAGTGTTTACAATGTGCAGTTCTTC.

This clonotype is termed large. In DNA, the CDR3 is TGTGCCAGCAGCTTAGTCGGACGGGGCACCGGGGAGCTGTTTTTT. This codes for CASSLVGRGTGELFF. The V gene is TRBV11-2, the J gene TRBJ2-2, with D maybe TRBD2 (5 bases). This CDR3 spans 15 amino acids. The V end was cut by 1 base, the J end by 4 bases, with 10 bases between. Germline-derived CDR1 and CDR2 are SGHAT and FQNNGV.

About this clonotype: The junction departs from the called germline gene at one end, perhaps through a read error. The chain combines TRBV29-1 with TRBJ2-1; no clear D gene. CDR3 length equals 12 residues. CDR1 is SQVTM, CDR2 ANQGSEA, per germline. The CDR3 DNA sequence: TGCATCGTTGCTGGCGGCTACAATGAGCAGTTCTTC. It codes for CIVAGGYNEQFF.

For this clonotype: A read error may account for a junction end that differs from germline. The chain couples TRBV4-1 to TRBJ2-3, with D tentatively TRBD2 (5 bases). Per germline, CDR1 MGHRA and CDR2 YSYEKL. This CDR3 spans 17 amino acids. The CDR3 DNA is TGCGCCAGCGGCCATCCGGCCCAAGGAGGTCGCACAGATACGCAGTATTTT. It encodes CASGHPAQGGRTDTQYF.

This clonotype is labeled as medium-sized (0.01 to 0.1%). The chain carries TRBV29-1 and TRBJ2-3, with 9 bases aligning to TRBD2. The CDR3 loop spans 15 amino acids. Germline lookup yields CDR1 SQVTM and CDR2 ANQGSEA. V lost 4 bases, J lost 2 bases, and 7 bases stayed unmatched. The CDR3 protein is CSVGPAGGHTDTQYF. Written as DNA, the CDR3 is TGCAGCGTTGGGCCCGCGGGGGGGCACACAGATACGCAGTATTTT.

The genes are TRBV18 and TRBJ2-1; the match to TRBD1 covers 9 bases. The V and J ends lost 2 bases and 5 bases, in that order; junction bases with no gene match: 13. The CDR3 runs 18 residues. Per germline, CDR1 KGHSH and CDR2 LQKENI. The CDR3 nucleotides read TGTGCCAGCTCACCAAACCTGGGGACAGGGAAGTTCAACAATGAGCAGTTCTTC. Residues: CASSPNLGTGKFNNEQFF.

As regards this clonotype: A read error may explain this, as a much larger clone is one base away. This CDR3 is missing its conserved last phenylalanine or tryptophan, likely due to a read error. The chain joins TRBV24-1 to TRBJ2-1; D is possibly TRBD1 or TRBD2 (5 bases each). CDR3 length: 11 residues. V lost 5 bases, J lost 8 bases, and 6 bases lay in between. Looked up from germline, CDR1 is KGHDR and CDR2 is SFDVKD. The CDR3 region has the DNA TGTGCCACCAGTGGGGGGTATGAGCAGTTCATC. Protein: CATSGGYEQFI.